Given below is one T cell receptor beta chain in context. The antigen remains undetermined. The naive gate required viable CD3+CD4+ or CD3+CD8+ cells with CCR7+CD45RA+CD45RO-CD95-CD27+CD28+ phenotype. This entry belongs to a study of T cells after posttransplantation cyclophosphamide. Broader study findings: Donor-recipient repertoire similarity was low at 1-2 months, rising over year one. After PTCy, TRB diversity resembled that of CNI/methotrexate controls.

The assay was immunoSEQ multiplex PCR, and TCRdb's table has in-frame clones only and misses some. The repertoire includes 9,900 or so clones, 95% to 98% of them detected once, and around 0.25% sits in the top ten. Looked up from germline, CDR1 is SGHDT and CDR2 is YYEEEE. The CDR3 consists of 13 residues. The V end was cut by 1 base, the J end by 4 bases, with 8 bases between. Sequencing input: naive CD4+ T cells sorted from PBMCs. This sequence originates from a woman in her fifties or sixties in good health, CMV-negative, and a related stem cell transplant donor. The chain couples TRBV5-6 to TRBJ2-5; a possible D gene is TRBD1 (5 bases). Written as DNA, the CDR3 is TGTGCCAGCAGCTTGAGAAGGGGAGAGACCCAGTACTTC. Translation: CASSLRRGETQYF.